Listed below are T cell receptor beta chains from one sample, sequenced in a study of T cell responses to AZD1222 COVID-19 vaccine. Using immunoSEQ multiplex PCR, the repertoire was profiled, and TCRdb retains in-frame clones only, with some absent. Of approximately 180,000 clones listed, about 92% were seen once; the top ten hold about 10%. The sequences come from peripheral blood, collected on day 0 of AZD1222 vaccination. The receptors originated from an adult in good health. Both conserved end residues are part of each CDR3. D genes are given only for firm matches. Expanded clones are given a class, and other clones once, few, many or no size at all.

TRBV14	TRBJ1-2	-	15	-	CASSQAGAPNYGYTF	TGTGCCAGCAGCCAAGCAGGGGCTCCTAACTATGGCTACACCTTC
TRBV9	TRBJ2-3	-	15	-	CASSVEGDSTDTQYF	TGTGCCAGCAGCGTGGAGGGGGACAGCACAGATACGCAGTATTTT
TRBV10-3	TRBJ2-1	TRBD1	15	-	CAISEGQATYNEQFF	TGTGCCATCAGTGAGGGACAGGCGACCTACAATGAGCAGTTCTTC
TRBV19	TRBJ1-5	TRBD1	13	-	CASIRDSNQPQHF	TGTGCCAGTATCCGGGACAGTAATCAGCCCCAGCATTTT
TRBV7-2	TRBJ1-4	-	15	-	CASSLVVQGNEKLFF	TGTGCCAGCAGCTTAGTCGTGCAGGGGAATGAAAAACTGTTTTTT
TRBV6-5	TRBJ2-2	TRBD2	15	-	CASSYGGLASGELFF	TGTGCCAGCAGTTACGGAGGACTAGCCTCCGGGGAGCTGTTTTTT
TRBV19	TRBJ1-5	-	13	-	CASSFQPNQPQHF	TGTGCCAGTAGTTTTCAGCCCAATCAGCCCCAGCATTTT
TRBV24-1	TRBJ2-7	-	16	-	CATSDSTRASSYEQYF	TGTGCCACCAGTGATTCGACTAGGGCGAGCTCCTACGAGCAGTACTTC
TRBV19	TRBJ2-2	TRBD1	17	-	CASSVLPGQGNTGELFF	TGTGCCAGTAGCGTCTTGCCGGGACAGGGGAACACCGGGGAGCTGTTTTTT
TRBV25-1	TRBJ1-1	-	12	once	CASSDWTTEAFF	TGTGCCAGCAGTGACTGGACCACTGAAGCTTTCTTT
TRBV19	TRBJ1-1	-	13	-	CASLDSLNTEAFF	TGTGCCAGTCTGGACAGTTTGAACACTGAAGCTTTCTTT
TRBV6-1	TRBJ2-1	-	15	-	CASSVAGKGGNEQFF	TGTGCCAGCAGCGTTGCGGGGAAGGGGGGTAATGAGCAGTTCTTC
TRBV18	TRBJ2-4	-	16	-	CASSPSSSFGWDIQYF	TGTGCCAGCTCACCAAGTTCTAGCTTCGGGTGGGACATTCAGTACTTC
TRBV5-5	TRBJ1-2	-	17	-	CASSLEFYYGTSYGYTF	TGTGCCAGCAGCTTGGAATTCTACTATGGGACTAGCTATGGCTACACCTTC
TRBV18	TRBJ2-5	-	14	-	CASSPRGTEETQYF	TGTGCCAGCTCACCACGCGGGACAGAAGAGACCCAGTACTTC
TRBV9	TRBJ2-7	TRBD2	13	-	CASSVGAGDEQYF	TGTGCCAGCAGCGTAGGGGCGGGAGACGAGCAGTACTTC